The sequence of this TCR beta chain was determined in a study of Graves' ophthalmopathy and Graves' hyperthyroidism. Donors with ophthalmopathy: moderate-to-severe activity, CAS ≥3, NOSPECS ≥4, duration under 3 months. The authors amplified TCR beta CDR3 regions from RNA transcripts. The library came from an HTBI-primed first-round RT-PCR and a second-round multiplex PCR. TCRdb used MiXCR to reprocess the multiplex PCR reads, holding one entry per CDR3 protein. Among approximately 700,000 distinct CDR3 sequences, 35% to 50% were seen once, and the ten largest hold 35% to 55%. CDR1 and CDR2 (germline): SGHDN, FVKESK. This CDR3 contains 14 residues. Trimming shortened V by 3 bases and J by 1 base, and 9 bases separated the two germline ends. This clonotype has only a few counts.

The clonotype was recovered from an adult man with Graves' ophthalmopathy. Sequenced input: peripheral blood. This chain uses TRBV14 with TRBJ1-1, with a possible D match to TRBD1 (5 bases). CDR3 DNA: TGTGCCAGCAGCCAGGAGGGGCCGAACACTGAAGCTTTCTTT. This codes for CASSQEGPNTEAFF.